The entry that follows covers one TCR beta chain sequence. Its specificity is unknown. These data are taken from a study of cytomegalovirus exposure and HLA in healthy donors. The PCR used 60 Vbeta and 13 Jbeta primers. Assay used: immunoSEQ multiplex PCR; TCRdb lists only in-frame clones, some missing. The table has approximately 130,000 clones, just under 85% seen once. Study observations and caveats: What TCR beta sequences reportedly achieved was accurate prediction of HLA-A and HLA-B alleles in most subjects.

The receptor was derived from a boy between 2 and 15 years old in good health and CMV-seronegative. The specimen was PBMCs.

This chain's CDR3 is CASSLEGQRISGELFF. CDR3 bases: TGTGCCAGCAGCTTAGAGGGACAGAGGATATCCGGGGAGCTGTTTTTT. The chain has TRBV7-2 and TRBJ2-2; TRBD1 matches 7 bases. V shed 1 base and J 6 bases; nucleotides not matched to a gene: 8. Germline lookup yields CDR1 SGHTA and CDR2 FQGNSA. CDR3 length: 16 residues.